This T cell receptor beta chain stems from a study of ipilimumab plus nivolumab after autologous stem cell transplantation. Study-wide context: Myeloma cases were transplant-naive high-risk or relapsed within 3 years post first autologous transplant.

The CDR3 spans 23 residues. Sequenced by immunoSEQ multiplex PCR; TCRdb stores in-frame clones only, minus some. The profile shows about 47,000 clones, around nine tenths of them singletons. This specimen was PBMCs, taken in a trial of ipilimumab plus nivolumab as post-transplant consolidation. This receptor was identified in a male donor with multiple myeloma. The gene calls are TRBV21-1 and TRBJ2-1; TRBD2 is taken as the D call from the table, unchecked against the DNA. TRBV21-1 is tagged as a pseudogene. DNA of the CDR3: TGTGCCAGCAGCTCCCCCGGCCAAGAAACGAGCGGGGGGGCCCAAAAACCTTACAATGAGCAGTTCTTC. Translation gives CASSSPGQETSGGAQKPYNEQFF.